This T cell receptor beta chain stems from a study of Ad26.COV2.S vaccination and SARS-CoV-2 variants. Study results and caveats: Breadth of non-spike TCRs did not differ between vaccinees and placebo recipients. Analytic work on TCR breadth and depth might have understated the full extent of total T cell responses.

Libraries were prepared by immunoSEQ multiplex PCR; TCRdb keeps only in-frame clonotypes and omits some of them. The sample includes hundreds of thousands of clones, around 89% seen only once; the top ten take approximately 1.5%. Regarding this clone: No antigen is known for it.

The V end lost 5 bases, the J end lost 5 bases, and 13 bases lay between the germline ends. This CDR3 has 13 residues. Documented treatment: around 19 received Ad26.COV2.S at low or high dose, single or two shots; five or six received placebo; per-sample allocation not given. Sampling happened 63 days after the first vaccine or placebo injection. The clonotype comes from a person between 18 and 65 years old who received the Ad26.COV2.S COVID-19 vaccine or a placebo. The sample was peripheral blood, taken in a trial of Ad26.COV2.S vaccine versus placebo. This chain links TRBV12-3 or TRBV12-4 with TRBJ2-7, with unresolved D. CDR3 DNA sequence: TGTGCCAGCAGTCCGGCCGGGTCGAACGAGCAGTACTTC. Its translation is CASSPAGSNEQYF.